A selection of T cell receptor beta chains follows, all from one sample in a study of T cell changes during pregnancy in multiple sclerosis. The assay was immunoSEQ multiplex PCR, and TCRdb's table has in-frame clones only and misses some. Among tens of thousands of clones listed, around 89% were seen once. The sample here was CD4+ T cells from peripheral blood mononuclear cells, taken in the first trimester of pregnancy. These receptors all stem from a female donor with multiple sclerosis, enrolled in a pregnancy study. Both conserved end residues are part of each CDR3. Some rows mark clone size as missing; the rest say once, few, many or name a class of expanded clone.

j_gene | v_gene | abundance | CDR3aa
TRBJ1-6 | TRBV6-5 | NA | CASSYSIQGNSPLHF
TRBJ2-5 | TRBV2 | few | CASSRNRDSETQYF
TRBJ1-4 | TRBV7-6 | NA | CASSLATPTTNEKLFF
TRBJ1-6 | TRBV10-3 | NA | CAISVGDGSSPLHF
TRBJ2-5 | TRBV5-1 | NA | CASSPDRRQETQYF
TRBJ1-5 | TRBV6-5 | NA | CASSQGWDNQPQHF
TRBJ1-5 | TRBV10-3 | NA | CAITDLQGGPQHF
TRBJ2-1 | TRBV7-3 | NA | CASSRTSYNEQFF
TRBJ2-7 | TRBV7-8 | NA | CASSPRTSSPEQYF
TRBJ1-2 | TRBV7-2 | NA | CASSLGTGTGGQNYGYTF
TRBJ2-7 | TRBV7-2 | NA | CASSLDRRYEQYF
TRBJ1-1 | TRBV29-1 | NA | CSVALTGESAFF
TRBJ1-1 | TRBV2 | NA | CASRGTANTEAFF
TRBJ2-5 | TRBV2 | few | CASRAVGQGQETQYF
TRBJ2-1 | TRBV2 | NA | CASRLAGGGYNEQFF
TRBJ2-3 | TRBV4-1 | NA | CASSQGLAKDTQYF
TRBJ2-6 | TRBV7-3 | NA | CASSLTSSGSAGANVLTF
TRBJ2-1 | TRBV7-3 | NA | CASSSMPPRGLASDNEQFF
TRBJ2-7 | TRBV10-3 | NA | CAIRPDRGKQYF
TRBJ2-2 | TRBV11-2 | NA | CASTLGRGDTGELFF
TRBJ2-7 | TRBV15 | NA | CATSRGGTGFSEQYF
TRBJ1-2 | TRBV18 | NA | CASSPPDTVVYGYTF
TRBJ2-3 | TRBV10-3 | NA | CAIGDEGLAGTDTQYF
TRBJ2-1 | TRBV28 | NA | CASSLSNKGNEQFF
TRBJ1-6 | TRBV30 | NA | CAWSPPGTGATSPLHF
TRBJ1-6 | TRBV7-6 | NA | CASSQRAGSYNSPLHF
TRBJ2-7 | TRBV6-5 | NA | CASRDSYEQYF
TRBJ2-7 | TRBV2 | NA | CASRGDSSRRSSYEQYF
TRBJ2-3 | TRBV5-1 | NA | CASSTGDWVAPQYF
TRBJ2-1 | TRBV5-1 | NA | CASNGGYVFNEQFF
TRBJ2-2 | TRBV27 | NA | CASRAGQNTGELFF
TRBJ2-5 | TRBV2 | NA | CASRAGQGVKTQYF
TRBJ2-3 | TRBV5-8 | NA | CASSSPGLAGGSDTQYF
TRBJ1-5 | TRBV28 | NA | CASSVTQNQPQHF
TRBJ2-1 | TRBV2 | NA | CASTSGREGGEQFF
TRBJ2-7 | TRBV11-3 | NA | CASSSQGYEQYF
TRBJ2-7 | TRBV15 | NA | CATSKDWPQTGGSYEQYF
TRBJ2-2 | TRBV18 | NA | CASSLGTGTVLQSGELFF
TRBJ1-5 | TRBV28 | NA | CASSLPNQPQHF
TRBJ1-1 | TRBV14 | NA | CASSPRTAMNTEAFF
TRBJ1-4 | TRBV5-1 | NA | CASSLRQAGEKLFF
TRBJ1-1 | TRBV5-1 | NA | CASSLQGQLTEAFF
TRBJ2-5 | TRBV19 | NA | CASAGLQETQYF
TRBJ2-3 | TRBV7-2 | NA | CASSVRHTQYF
TRBJ2-6 | TRBV6-6 | NA | CASSYGTGVGANVLTF
TRBJ2-7 | TRBV18 | once | CASSPLRAAIGQRVEQYF
TRBJ2-7 | TRBV5-6 | NA | CASSLYGTPSYEQYF